The 12 T cell receptor beta chains listed next were all sequenced from one sample in a study of blood T cell repertoires in COVID-19. The data were produced by immunoSEQ multiplex PCR, yet TCRdb's version contains in-frame clones alone and is incomplete. The sample contains roughly 250,000 clones, about 86% of which appear only once. Sequencing was carried out using PBMCs or T cells enriched from blood (not recorded which). The receptors shown here come from a woman aged 40-49 years with acute COVID-19.

The chain uses TRBV11-2 and TRBJ1-6; D perhaps matches TRBD1 (5 bases). CDR3 length: 15 amino acids. Per germline, CDR1 SGHAT and CDR2 FQNNGV. Trimming stripped 3 bases from V and 10 bases from J, with 16 bases between. The CDR3 loop is CASSLIGRVGSPLHF. The CDR3 coding sequence is TGTGCCAGCAGCTTGATTGGCAGGGTCGGATCACCCCTCCACTTT.

The chain employs TRBV19 and TRBJ1-2; no clear D gene. Germline V lookup: CDR1 LNHDA, CDR2 SQIVND (reference sequence). The CDR3 is 12 residues long. V lost 7 bases, J lost 5 bases, and 11 bases lay in between. The chain's CDR3 is CASKQTPYGYTF. The DNA of the CDR3 is TGTGCCAGTAAGCAGACACCGTATGGCTACACCTTC. The variable domain in full, with the rest retrieved from reference TRBV19 and TRBJ1-2, is DGGITQSPKYLFRKEGQNVTLSCEQNLNHDAMYWYRQDPGQGLRLIYYSQIVNDFQKGDIAEGYSVSREKKESFPLTVTSAQKNPTAFYLCASKQTPYGYTFGSGTRLTVV.

Here the CDR3 reads CASSHRTSGTGELFF. The CDR3 coding sequence is TGTGCCAGCAGCCACCGGACTAGCGGGACCGGGGAGCTGTTTTTT. The chain carries TRBV3-1 (or the pseudogene TRBV3-2) and TRBJ2-2; TRBD2 aligns across 11 bases. The germline V gene encodes CDR1 LGHDT and CDR2 YNNKEL (reference sequence). The CDR3 has 15 amino acids. Trimming cost V 3 bases and J 5 bases; bases outside gene matches: 2.

The chain is built from TRBV19 and TRBJ2-3, with D unclear. CDR1 LNHDA and CDR2 SQIVND come from the germline V gene (reference sequence). V lost 3 bases and J lost 4, with 11 bases in between. The CDR3 is 14 residues long. Here the CDR3 reads CASSIGYDADTQYF. DNA of the CDR3: TGTGCCAGTAGTATCGGGTATGACGCAGATACGCAGTATTTT.

This clone appeared a single time. Additional DNA sequences in this sample encode the identical CDR3. The CDR3 protein is CASSSGLADYNEQFF. Written as DNA, the CDR3 is TGCGCCAGCAGCTCCGGACTAGCGGACTACAATGAGCAGTTCTTC. The J gene is TRBJ2-1, the V gene TRBV5-1; 10 nucleotides align to TRBD2. After removal of 3 bases from V and 3 bases from J, the junction contained 3 bases not matched to a gene. Germline V gives CDR1 SGHRS, CDR2 YFSETQ. The CDR3 sequence is 15 residues long.

This clone was counted once. This chain joins TRBV2 and TRBJ2-1; 8 positions match TRBD1. CDR1 is SNHLY, CDR2 FYNNEI, per germline. V trimming: 9 bases; J trimming: 4 bases; junction bases outside the gene matches: 8. The CDR3 has 14 amino acids. The CDR3 nucleotides read TGTGCCAGGAATACCGGGACAGGTTACAATGAGCAGTTCTTC. Encoded protein: CARNTGTGYNEQFF.

This chain uses TRBV19 with TRBJ1-6; 7 bases align to TRBD1. Germline trimming cut 6 bases from V and 10 bases from J; bases unmatched to any gene: 3. From germline, CDR1 is LNHDA and CDR2 SQIVND (reference sequence). There are 12 residues in the CDR3. CDR3 in amino acids: CASRGGQSPLHF. In nucleotides, the CDR3 is TGTGCCAGTAGGGGGGGACAGTCACCCCTCCACTTT.

CDR3 in DNA: TGTGCCAGCAGACCGGACAGGGGGCGGGTGGAGACCCAGTACTTC. Its translation: CASRPDRGRVETQYF. The gene calls are TRBV2 and TRBJ2-5; 11 positions agree with TRBD1. V trimming: 6 bases; J trimming: 5 bases; junction bases outside the gene matches: 8. Germline V gene sequence: CDR1 SNHLY, CDR2 FYNNEI. CDR3 length: 15 residues.

The CDR3 nucleotides are TGTGCCAGCAGCCACGGGGGGGACAGGGATCAGCCCCAGCATTTT. Residues: CASSHGGDRDQPQHF. The V gene is TRBV3-1 (or the pseudogene TRBV3-2), the J gene TRBJ1-5; 9 nucleotides line up with TRBD1. After removal of 3 bases from V and 5 bases from J, the junction contained 5 bases not matched to a gene. Germline V gene sequence: CDR1 LGHDT, CDR2 YNNKEL (reference sequence). There are 15 residues in the CDR3.

The V gene is TRBV5-6, the J gene TRBJ2-7; a weak D match, TRBD2 (6 bases). Germline CDR1 and CDR2: SGHDT and YYEEEE. The CDR3 loop spans 14 amino acids. Trimming stripped 2 bases from V and 6 bases from J, with 15 bases between. The CDR3, as DNA: TGTGCCAGCAGCTTACTCACGGAGGGTGGCGAGCAGTACTTC. It encodes CASSLLTEGGEQYF.

The CDR3 is CASSQASLGLMAYEQYF. CDR3 in DNA: TGTGCCAGCAGCCAGGCTTCCTTGGGACTCATGGCTTACGAGCAGTACTTC. The J gene is TRBJ2-7, the V gene TRBV3-1 (or the pseudogene TRBV3-2), with D perhaps TRBD2 (6 bases). This CDR3 has 17 amino acids. Germline CDR1 and CDR2: LGHDT and YNNKEL (reference sequence). Trimming left V 3 bases short and J 4 bases short, with 22 bases between.

In its sample, this clone was seen once. The chain uses TRBV5-6 and TRBJ1-2; D remains unclear. Trimming took 1 base from V and 4 from J, leaving 14 bases between them. Germline V gene data show CDR1 as SGHDT and CDR2 as YYEEEE. This CDR3 contains 15 residues. The DNA of the CDR3 is TGTGCCAGCAGCTTGAGTGAGATACTCTCCTATGGCTACACCTTC. This gives the protein CASSLSEILSYGYTF.